The 25 T cell receptor beta chains listed next were all sequenced from one sample in a study of cytomegalovirus exposure and HLA in healthy donors. The PCR was carried out with 60 Vbeta primers and 13 Jbeta primers. Clones were sequenced by immunoSEQ multiplex PCR, and TCRdb holds only the in-frame ones, with some missing. Found here are roughly 100,000 clones, approximately 76% of them singletons; the top ten hold around 7%. Sequenced material: PBMCs. These receptors were obtained from a man in his forties in good health and CMV-seropositive.

This clone was picked up a small number of times. The genes are TRBV10-2 and TRBJ2-2; D might be TRBD1 (6 bases). The ends were cut back, 7 bases at V and 4 bases at J, with 16 bases in the middle. The CDR3 extends over 15 amino acids. Germline V CDR1 and CDR2: WSHSY, SAAADI. The CDR3 DNA follows: TGCGCCAGCATGGATGGGGGCCGCTTCACCGGGGAGCTGTTTTTT. It specifies CASMDGGRFTGELFF.

This chain connects TRBV9 to TRBJ1-2; D gene uncertain. CDR3 length: 14 amino acids. The germline V gene has CDR1 SGDLS and CDR2 YYNGEE. Trimming removed 3 bases from V and 8 bases from J, with 17 bases in between. The CDR3 DNA reads TGTGCCAGCAGCGACCCTCAGGCGCAGTACGGCTACACCTTC. This codes for CASSDPQAQYGYTF.

Worth noting for this clone: Other DNA variants within this sample encode the same CDR3. The V gene is TRBV7-9, the J gene TRBJ1-1; 9 bases are shared with TRBD1. The CDR3 totals 14 residues. With V trimmed by 6 bases and J by 5 bases, 7 bases remained unmatched. The V gene's germline CDR1 is SEHNR and CDR2 FQNEAQ (reference sequence). Here the CDR3 DNA reads TGTGCCAGCAGTCCCGGGACAGGGCATACTGAAGCTTTCTTT. As protein: CASSPGTGHTEAFF.

The chain couples TRBV4-2 to TRBJ1-4, with 9 bases fitting TRBD1. V shed 0 bases, J shed 8 bases, and the junction held 4 bases outside the gene matches. The germline CDR1 and CDR2 sequences are LGHNA and YNFKEQ. The CDR3 runs 15 residues. DNA for the CDR3: TGTGCCAGCAGCCAAGAAGGGACAGGGTACGAAAAACTGTTTTTT. Translated, it gives CASSQEGTGYEKLFF.

This sequence joins TRBV19 and TRBJ2-3; tentatively, D is TRBD2 (7 bases). The CDR3 has 14 residues. Trimming removed 9 bases at V and 2 bases at J, with 15 bases between. Germline loops: CDR1 LNHDA, CDR2 SQIVND (reference sequence). For the CDR3, the DNA is TGTGCCAGCCAAATGGGGGGGGCCACAGATACGCAGTATTTT. This gives the protein CASQMGGATDTQYF. Based on the CDR3 plus reference TRBV19 and TRBJ2-3, the full variable domain is DGGITQSPKYLFRKEGQNVTLSCEQNLNHDAMYWYRQDPGQGLRLIYYSQIVNDFQKGDIAEGYSVSREKKESFPLTVTSAQKNPTAFYLCASQMGGATDTQYFGPGTRLTVL.

This rearrangement joins TRBV11-2 to TRBJ2-7; perhaps TRBD1 as D (5 bases). The V and J ends lost 5 bases and 3 bases respectively, with 11 bases between them. Per the germline V gene, CDR1 is SGHAT and CDR2 is FQNNGV. CDR3 size: 13 residues. The CDR3 bases are TGTGCCAGCAGCACATGGGGCAGCTACGAGCAGTACTTC. It translates to CASSTWGSYEQYF.

This clone has a handful of counts. The J gene is TRBJ2-3, the V gene TRBV28, with D maybe TRBD2 (6 bases). V was trimmed by 2 bases and J by 2 bases, leaving 17 bases between them. The CDR3 runs 17 residues. Germline CDR1 MDHEN, CDR2 SYDVKM. CDR3 coding DNA: TGTGCCAGCAGTTTACCGACGGGACTTCCTTTCACAGATACGCAGTATTTT. It is translated as CASSLPTGLPFTDTQYF.

CDR3 coding DNA: TGCGCCAGCAGAGACAGGCCAGATACGCAGTATTTT. Translated: CASRDRPDTQYF. V is TRBV10-2 and J is TRBJ2-3; perhaps TRBD1 as D (6 bases). Germline V gene sequence: CDR1 WSHSY, CDR2 SAAADI. The CDR3 is 12 residues long. V shed 6 bases and J shed 4 bases, with 8 bases lying between them.

The chain couples TRBV7-2 to TRBJ2-1; perhaps TRBD2 as D (7 bases). Per the germline V gene, CDR1 is SGHTA and CDR2 is FQGNSA. The V and J ends lost 7 bases and 4 bases respectively, with 20 bases between them. CDR3 length: 16 amino acids. Written as DNA, the CDR3 is TGTGCCAGCAAAGGACCGACCGGGGGGCTATACAATGAGCAGTTCTTC. It specifies CASKGPTGGLYNEQFF.

This rearrangement joins TRBV10-2 to TRBJ1-3; 7 nucleotides align to TRBD1. Germline V gene sequence: CDR1 WSHSY, CDR2 SAAADI. V was clipped by 7 bases and J by 3 bases; unmatched bases: 12. There are 16 residues in the CDR3. The CDR3 spells CASIFGRGLGGNTIYF. CDR3 bases: TGCGCCAGCATCTTCGGTAGGGGGCTAGGTGGAAACACCATATATTTT.

The V and J genes are TRBV7-6 and TRBJ2-2, with 9 nucleotides matching TRBD2. CDR3 length equals 17 residues. The ends lost 6 bases at V and 6 bases at J; junction bases unmatched: 14. Per germline, CDR1 SGHVS and CDR2 FNYEAQ. The CDR3 protein is CASSLTVAGGRSGELFF. Here the CDR3 DNA reads TGTGCCAGCAGTCTTACCGTTGCGGGAGGGCGGTCCGGGGAGCTGTTTTTT.

In this sample, this clone turned up a few times. The CDR3 region has the DNA TGTGCCAGCAGCTTAGGACAGGGCTTAAGCACTGAAGCTTTCTTT. Translating it yields CASSLGQGLSTEAFF. This chain links TRBV7-6 with TRBJ1-1; 7 positions agree with TRBD1. With 1 base clipped from V and 4 bases from J, the junction kept 6 bases outside the gene matches. The germline V gene encodes CDR1 SGHVS and CDR2 FNYEAQ. This CDR3 comprises 15 residues.

This chain connects TRBV30 to TRBJ1-5; no definite D call. Trimming removed 4 bases at V and 0 bases at J, with 16 bases between. Germline CDR1 and CDR2: GTSNPN and SVGIG (reference sequence). This CDR3 region has 16 residues. DNA for the CDR3: TGTGCCTGGATCGGGTTCTACCCCCATAGCAATCAGCCCCAGCATTTT. Protein sequence: CAWIGFYPHSNQPQHF. The variable domain in full, completed from reference TRBV30 and TRBJ1-5, reads SQTIHQWPATLVQPVGSPLSLECTVEGTSNPNLYWYRQAAGRGLQLLFYSVGIGQISSEVPQNLSASRPQDRQFILSSKKLLLSDSGFYLCAWIGFYPHSNQPQHFGDGTRLSIL.

This clone showed up just a few times. The J gene is TRBJ1-2, the V gene TRBV11-2; D might be TRBD1 (6 bases). Germline CDR1 and CDR2: SGHAT and FQNNGV. The germline V and J ends were trimmed by 7 bases and 2 bases, with 14 bases remaining between them. The CDR3 loop spans 14 amino acids. The CDR3 DNA sequence: TGTGCCAGCACCCGGACAGCTCTGAACTATGGCTACACCTTC. It specifies CASTRTALNYGYTF.

This sequence joins TRBV29-1 and TRBJ2-5, with 8 bases aligning to TRBD1. This CDR3 contains 15 residues. Germline CDR1 reads SQVTM; CDR2 reads ANQGSEA. With 7 bases clipped from V and 3 bases from J, the junction kept 13 bases outside the gene matches. The CDR3: CSAADPGTGKETQYF. Here the CDR3 DNA reads TGCAGCGCCGCCGATCCCGGGACAGGAAAAGAGACCCAGTACTTC.

The chain carries TRBV7-9 and TRBJ2-7; perhaps TRBD1 as D (6 bases). Trimming cost V 1 base and J 0 bases, with 10 bases left between them. The CDR3 totals 15 residues. Germline CDR1 SEHNR, CDR2 FQNEAQ (reference sequence). The CDR3 DNA follows: TGTGCCAGCAGCTTAGAGGGGGTAGGCTCCTACGAGCAGTACTTC. This encodes CASSLEGVGSYEQYF. The complete variable domain, with remaining parts taken from reference TRBV7-9 and TRBJ2-7, reads DTGVSQNPRHKITKRGQNVTFRCDPISEHNRLYWYRQTLGQGPEFLTYFQNEAQLEKSRLLSDRFSAERPKGSFSTLEIQRTEQGDSAMYLCASSLEGVGSYEQYFGPGTRLTVT.

The J gene is TRBJ2-5, the V gene TRBV5-1; 8 bases align to TRBD2. CDR3 length equals 16 residues. V lost 0 bases, J lost 2 bases, and 6 bases stayed unmatched. Germline values: CDR1 SGHRS, CDR2 YFSETQ. DNA of the CDR3: TGCGCCAGCAGCTTGGCCGTCGCGGGGGGACAAGAGACCCAGTACTTC. Amino acid sequence: CASSLAVAGGQETQYF.

The table lists this clone with many counts. The chain links TRBV28 to TRBJ2-3; 12 bases agree with TRBD2. The V gene's germline CDR1 is MDHEN and CDR2 SYDVKM. The CDR3 covers 17 residues. With V trimmed by 5 bases and J by 6 bases, 12 bases remained unmatched. CDR3 nucleotides: TGTGCCAGCAGTACTCTCTCGACTAGCGGGAGCGGCGATACGCAGTATTTT. Its protein product is CASSTLSTSGSGDTQYF.

This chain uses TRBV23-1 with TRBJ2-7; possibly TRBD1 for D (7 bases). TRBV23-1 is annotated as an ORF whose role is uncertain. The CDR3 has 16 amino acids. Trimming left V 3 bases short and J 3 bases short, with 18 bases between. CDR3 coding DNA: TGCGCCAGCAGTCAGAAGCAGGGGGGCAAAATCTACGAGCAGTACTTC. This encodes CASSQKQGGKIYEQYF.

The chain combines TRBV2 with TRBJ2-5, with D perhaps TRBD1 (6 bases). Germline loops: CDR1 SNHLY, CDR2 FYNNEI. This CDR3 contains 14 residues. With 4 bases removed from V and 7 bases from J, the gap between germline ends came to 16 bases. This CDR3 is CASSADRSRTTQYF. As DNA, the CDR3 is TGTGCCAGCAGTGCCGACAGGAGCCGAACGACCCAGTACTTC. Full variable domain (rest looked up from reference TRBV2 and TRBJ2-5): EPEVTQTPSHQVTQMGQEVILRCVPISNHLYFYWYRQILGQKVEFLVSFYNNEISEKSEIFDDQFSVERPDGSNFTLKIRSTKLEDSAMYFCASSADRSRTTQYFGPGTRLLVL.

This chain links TRBV6-6 with TRBJ1-5; 7 bases match TRBD1. After removal of 5 bases from V and 1 base from J, the junction contained 8 bases not matched to a gene. CDR3 length: 16 amino acids. Germline V CDR1 and CDR2: MNHNY, SVGAGI (reference sequence). The chain's CDR3 is CASSTTGAGSNQPQHF. For the CDR3, the DNA is TGTGCCAGCAGTACCACAGGGGCGGGCAGCAATCAGCCCCAGCATTTT.

The rearrangement joins TRBV10-3 to TRBJ2-3; possibly TRBD2 for D (6 bases). CDR3 length: 16 amino acids. The germline CDR1 and CDR2 sequences are ENHRY and SYGVKD. V was shortened by 2 bases and J by 0 bases, with 12 bases between the two germline ends. For the CDR3, the DNA is TGTGCCATCAGTGAGGGGACTTCATCTAGCACAGATACGCAGTATTTT. It codes for CAISEGTSSSTDTQYF.

The chain recombines TRBV27 with TRBJ2-1, with TRBD2 matching 11 bases. Germline values: CDR1 MNHEY, CDR2 SMNVEV (reference sequence). The CDR3 is made up of 16 amino acids. V lost 2 bases to trimming and J lost 3 bases; unmatched junction nucleotides: 3. CDR3 amino acids: CASSLRLAGGYNEQFF. The CDR3 nucleotides are TGTGCCAGCAGTTTACGGCTAGCGGGGGGCTACAATGAGCAGTTCTTC.

This clone has a single count. The genes are TRBV7-6 and TRBJ2-3, with 12 positions matching TRBD2. The J segment lost 3 bases and the V segment lost 4 bases, leaving 5 bases of the junction unmatched. The CDR3 spans 16 residues. Germline CDR1 and CDR2: SGHVS and FNYEAQ. CDR3 region: CASSSRLAGATDTQYF. The DNA of the CDR3 is TGTGCCAGCAGCTCCCGACTAGCGGGGGCTACAGATACGCAGTATTTT.

The J gene is TRBJ1-1, the V gene TRBV6-4; D remains unclear. This CDR3 region has 13 residues. Germline loops: CDR1 MRHNA, CDR2 SNTAGT. Trimming took off 3 bases at V and 1 base at J, with 6 bases between the two ends. The CDR3 nucleotides read TGTGCCAGCAGTGAACAGCCGAACACTGAAGCTTTCTTT. Residues: CASSEQPNTEAFF.